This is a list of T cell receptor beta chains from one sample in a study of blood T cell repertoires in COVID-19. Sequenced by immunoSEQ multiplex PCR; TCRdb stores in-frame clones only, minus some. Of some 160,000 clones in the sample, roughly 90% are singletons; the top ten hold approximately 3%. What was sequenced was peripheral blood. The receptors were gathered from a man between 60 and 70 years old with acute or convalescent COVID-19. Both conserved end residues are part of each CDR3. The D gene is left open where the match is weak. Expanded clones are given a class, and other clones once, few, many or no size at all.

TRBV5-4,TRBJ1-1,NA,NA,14,CASSRGRENTEAFF,TGTGCCAGCAGCCGCGGACGGGAGAACACTGAAGCTTTCTTT
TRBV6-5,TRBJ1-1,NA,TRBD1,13,CASSYRGRTEAFF,TGTGCCAGCAGTTACAGGGGGCGGACTGAAGCTTTCTTT
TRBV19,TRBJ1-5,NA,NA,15,CASSMRPRENQPQHF,TGTGCCAGTAGTATGAGACCCCGGGAGAATCAGCCCCAGCATTTT
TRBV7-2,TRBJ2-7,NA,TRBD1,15,CASSLTGQVSHEQYF,TGTGCCAGCAGCTTAACGGGACAGGTCTCCCACGAGCAGTACTTC
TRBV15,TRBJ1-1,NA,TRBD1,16,CATSRDGTARGTEAFF,TGTGCCACCAGCAGAGACGGGACAGCAAGGGGGACTGAAGCTTTCTTT
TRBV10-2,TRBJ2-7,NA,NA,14,CASSDERGSYEQYF,TGCGCCAGCAGTGACGAAAGGGGTAGCTACGAGCAGTACTTC
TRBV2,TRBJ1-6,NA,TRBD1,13,CASSQLETGPLHF,TGTGCCAGCAGTCAATTGGAGACAGGGCCCCTCCACTTT
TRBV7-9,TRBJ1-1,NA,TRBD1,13,CASSPGTVTEAFF,TGTGCCAGCAGCCCGGGGACAGTAACTGAAGCTTTCTTT
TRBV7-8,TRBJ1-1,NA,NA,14,CASSLVSSNTEAFF,TGTGCCAGCAGCTTAGTTTCGTCGAACACTGAAGCTTTCTTT
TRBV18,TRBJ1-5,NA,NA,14,CASSPETANQPQHF,TGTGCCAGCTCACCAGAGACAGCCAATCAGCCCCAGCATTTT
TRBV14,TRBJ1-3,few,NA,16,CASSPLTGFSGNTIYF,TGTGCCAGCAGCCCCCTTACAGGGTTCTCTGGAAACACCATATATTTT
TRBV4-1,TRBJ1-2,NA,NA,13,CASSQQGSGGYTF,TGCGCCAGCAGCCAGCAGGGGAGCGGAGGCTACACCTTC
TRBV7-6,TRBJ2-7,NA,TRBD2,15,CASSLTSGGSYEQYF,TGTGCCAGCAGCTTAACTAGCGGGGGGAGCTACGAGCAGTACTTC
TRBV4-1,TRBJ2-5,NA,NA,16,CASSQDYSGGVKTQYF,TGCGCCAGCAGCCAAGATTATTCCGGAGGGGTGAAGACCCAGTACTTC
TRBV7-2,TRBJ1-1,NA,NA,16,CASSSGVLGANTEAFF,TGTGCCAGCAGTTCCGGCGTCTTAGGGGCGAACACTGAAGCTTTCTTT